This T cell receptor (beta chain) was profiled in a study of T-cell memory formation after mild COVID-19. Study overall: TCR clusters were mostly donor specific.

There are many counts of this clonotype. The antigen remains unidentified. TCRalpha and TCRbeta libraries used 5'RACE with constant-segment primers and UMIs. TCRdb used MiXCR to reprocess the 5' RACE reads, holding one entry per CDR3 protein. The repertoire includes some 150,000 distinct CDR3 sequences, 6% to 7% of them detected once, and about 2% sits in the top ten. Notes on the study in general: From day 15 to 85, contracting clones were balanced between CD4 and CD8, whereas later expanders leaned toward CD4+. Researchers found some responding clones in pre-infection memory, a sign that cross-reactive memory joined.

Germline trimming cut 7 bases from V and 5 bases from J; bases unmatched to any gene: 9. The CDR3 runs 14 residues. Sample: PBMCs or a T cell subset sorted from them (not recorded which). The rearrangement links TRBV12-3 or TRBV12-4 to TRBJ2-3, with TRBD2 identical over 7 bases. The clonotype originates from an adult woman who had mild COVID-19 (a few samples of this study predate the infection). Cell type and time point are not known. The CDR3 loop is CASTKAGVEDTQYF. In DNA form, the CDR3 reads TGTGCCAGCACGAAGGCGGGAGTAGAAGATACGCAGTATTTT.